These 28 T cell receptor beta chains were all obtained from the same sample, sequenced in a study of low-dose radiotherapy and immunotherapy resistance in tumors. Gene-specific TRAV and TRBV primers were used for first-strand cDNA, covering alpha and beta chains. With a V-primer adapter and a constant-region primer, TCRs were amplified for 20 to 25 PCR cycles. TCRdb recomputed calls from the reads with MiXCR, one row per CDR3 protein. The sample carries 13,000 to 15,000 distinct CDR3 sequences, roughly 52% recorded once. These receptors were taken from a human donor with advanced metastatic prostate, ovarian, gallbladder or colorectal cancer (not recorded which). This table probably holds off-target reads from a library built for another chain.

This clonotype was detected only a few times. The rearrangement joins TRBV6-2 or TRBV6-3 to TRBJ1-1, with 7 bases that match TRBD1. CDR1 and CDR2 (germline): MNHEY, SVGEGT. This CDR3 has 13 amino acids. Trimming took 8 bases from V and 1 from J; bases not matched to a gene: 4. As DNA, the CDR3 is TGTGCCAGCGCAGGGACAGCGAACACTGAAGCTTTCTTT. It translates to CASAGTANTEAFF.

J is TRBJ2-7 and V is TRBV6-2 or TRBV6-3; D is ambiguous. Germline values: CDR1 MNHEY, CDR2 SVGEGT. V dropped 5 bases and J dropped 2 bases, with 10 bases sitting between them. The CDR3 is made up of 13 amino acids. CDR3 in amino acids: CASSNRAPYEQYF. DNA of the CDR3: TGTGCCAGCAGTAACCGGGCCCCCTACGAGCAGTACTTC.

This rearrangement joins TRBV2 to TRBJ1-6; D not certain. V lost 8 bases and J 5 bases, leaving 7 bases between the germline ends. This CDR3 has 12 residues. Per germline, CDR1 SNHLY and CDR2 FYNNEI. This CDR3 reads CASARNNSPLHF. Here the CDR3 DNA reads TGTGCCAGCGCCAGAAATAATTCACCCCTCCACTTT. Looking up the rest from reference TRBV2 and TRBJ1-6 gives the full variable domain: EPEVTQTPSHQVTQMGQEVILRCVPISNHLYFYWYRQILGQKVEFLVSFYNNEISEKSEIFDDQFSVERPDGSNFTLKIRSTKLEDSAMYFCASARNNSPLHFGNGTRLTVT.

This sequence joins TRBV5-4 and TRBJ2-1; D might be TRBD2 (7 bases). CDR3 size: 15 residues. With 5 bases removed from V and 5 bases from J, the gap between germline ends came to 17 bases. Germline assignment: CDR1 SGHNT and CDR2 YYREEE (reference sequence). The CDR3 DNA follows: TGTGCCAGCAGTCGCGGGGGCCGGGGGAACAATGAGCAGTTCTTC. Amino acid sequence: CASSRGGRGNNEQFF. Variable domain in full (rest from reference TRBV5-4 and TRBJ2-1): ETGVTQSPTHLIKTRGQQVTLRCSSQSGHNTVSWYQQALGQGPQFIFQYYREEENGRGNFPPRFSGLQFPNYSSELNVNALELDDSALYLCASSRGGRGNNEQFFGPGTRLTVL.

The rearrangement links TRBV29-1 to TRBJ1-3, with 9 bases matching TRBD1. The J segment lost 4 bases and the V segment lost 7 bases, leaving 5 bases of the junction unmatched. CDR3 size: 13 residues. Germline CDR1 is SQVTM and CDR2 is ANQGSEA. The CDR3 reads CSAQGAGGNTIYF. DNA for the CDR3: TGCAGCGCACAGGGGGCCGGAGGAAACACCATATATTTT.

Note on this clonotype: The germline gene is not matched at one end of the junction; a read error may be the cause. The J gene is TRBJ2-2, the V gene TRBV12-3 or TRBV12-4, with TRBD1 matching over 10 bases. The CDR3 covers 14 residues. In nucleotides, the CDR3 is TGTGCCAGCACCCCCGGGACAGGGGCCGGGGAGCCGTTTTTT. This encodes CASTPGTGAGEPFF.

The chain links TRBV19 to TRBJ2-3, with unresolved D. Trimming took 3 bases from V and 3 from J, leaving 7 bases between them. Germline assignment: CDR1 LNHDA and CDR2 SQIVND (reference sequence). The CDR3 length is 13 residues. The CDR3 DNA is TGTGCCAGTAGTATGGGCTGGACAGATACGCAGTATTTT. This sequence encodes CASSMGWTDTQYF.

In its sample, this clonotype was seen a few times. The chain couples TRBV2 to TRBJ2-3, with 10 bases fitting TRBD2. CDR1 SNHLY and CDR2 FYNNEI come from the germline V gene. V shed 7 bases and J 8 bases; nucleotides not matched to a gene: 6. This CDR3 comprises 13 residues. As DNA, the CDR3 is TGTGCCAGCAAGGGTCTAGCGGGAGCTACGCAGTATTTT. It specifies CASKGLAGATQYF.

The chain employs TRBV3-1 and TRBJ1-2; D is unresolved. The CDR3 spans 16 residues. Trimming removed 0 bases at V and 2 bases at J, with 13 bases between. CDR1 and CDR2 (germline): LGHDT, YNNKEL (reference sequence). CDR3 DNA sequence: TGTGCCAGCAGCCAAGATTCCCTCGCCGGAAACTATGGCTACACCTTC. Protein sequence: CASSQDSLAGNYGYTF.

V gene TRBV11-1 combines with J gene TRBJ1-4; 9 positions agree with TRBD1. CDR1 and CDR2 from the germline V gene are SGHAT and FQDESV (reference sequence). J was trimmed by 7 bases and V by 4 bases; bases with no gene match: 4. The CDR3 sequence is 14 residues long. CDR3: CASSSGTGREKLFF. CDR3 in DNA: TGTGCCAGCAGCTCCGGGACAGGGCGTGAAAAACTGTTTTTT.

This clonotype was observed a few times. V usage is TRBV5-4 and J usage is TRBJ2-5, with D possibly TRBD1 on 6 matching bases. CDR3 size: 16 residues. Trimming cost V 0 bases and J 4 bases, with 16 bases left between them. CDR1 and CDR2 (germline): SGHNT, YYREEE (reference sequence). The CDR3 spells CASSLAGGRVGETQYF. CDR3 in DNA: TGTGCCAGCAGCTTGGCTGGGGGCAGGGTCGGAGAGACCCAGTACTTC.

The chain combines TRBV25-1 with TRBJ2-7; D is uncertain. Germline CDR1 is MGHDK and CDR2 is SYGVNS. This CDR3 is built from 12 residues. V lost 4 bases, J lost 7 bases, and 11 bases lay in between. The CDR3 DNA reads TGTGCCAGCAGTGTTGTGGAACGGGAGCAGTACTTC. Translated: CASSVVEREQYF.

This rearrangement joins TRBV9 to TRBJ1-3; 7 nucleotides align to TRBD1. This CDR3 contains 17 residues. Germline trimming cut 3 bases from V and 4 bases from J; bases unmatched to any gene: 13. Per the germline V gene, CDR1 is SGDLS and CDR2 is YYNGEE. CDR3 DNA sequence: TGTGCCAGCAGCGCCCAAACAGGGGAGGTCGTCGGAAACACCATATATTTT. Translating it yields CASSAQTGEVVGNTIYF. Supplemented by reference TRBV9 and TRBJ1-3, the full variable domain reads DSGVTQTPKHLITATGQRVTLRCSPRSGDLSVYWYQQSLDQGLQFLIQYYNGEERAKGNILERFSAQQFPDLHSELNLSSLELGDSALYFCASSAQTGEVVGNTIYFGEGSWLTVV.

This clonotype appeared a single time. The V call is TRBV5-1, the J call TRBJ2-3, with D perhaps matching TRBD1 or TRBD2 (5 bases each). CDR1 SGHRS and CDR2 YFSETQ come from the germline V gene. The CDR3 loop spans 14 amino acids. Deletions cut 4 bases from V and 2 bases from J, with 11 bases between. In nucleotides, the CDR3 is TGCGCCAGCAGCCGGGACCAACCCACAGATACGCAGTATTTT. Residues: CASSRDQPTDTQYF.

This clonotype has only a few counts. This chain joins TRBV18 and TRBJ2-1, with 9 bases aligning to TRBD1. The CDR3 consists of 14 residues. CDR1 is KGHSH and CDR2 is LQKENI in the germline V gene. Germline trimming cut 6 bases from V and 5 bases from J; bases unmatched to any gene: 5. This CDR3 is CASSQGQGNNEQFF. The CDR3 DNA follows: TGTGCCAGCTCCCAGGGACAGGGTAACAATGAGCAGTTCTTC.

This clonotype was recorded once. The chain carries TRBV20-1 and TRBJ2-1; 7 nucleotides match TRBD1. The CDR3 covers 16 residues. Unmatched junction bases numbered 20, after V lost 3 bases and J lost 12 bases. Germline CDR1 and CDR2: DFQATT and SNEGSKA (reference sequence). CDR3 loop: CSASSRSQQGIGGQFF. In DNA, the CDR3 is TGCAGTGCTAGTAGCAGGTCCCAACAGGGGATAGGTGGGCAGTTCTTC.

In its sample, this clonotype is medium-sized. The rearrangement joins TRBV5-1 to TRBJ2-3, with a weak D call TRBD1 (6 bases). Deletions cut 0 bases from V and 2 bases from J, with 10 bases between. The CDR3 spans 15 residues. CDR1 SGHRS and CDR2 YFSETQ come from the germline V gene. CDR3 amino acids: CASSLGDKLTDTQYF. The CDR3 DNA reads TGCGCCAGCAGCTTGGGGGACAAACTCACAGATACGCAGTATTTT.

The chain links TRBV29-1 to TRBJ2-1; D gene ambiguous. The V gene's germline CDR1 is SQVTM and CDR2 ANQGSEA. Trimming cost V 6 bases and J 10 bases, with 19 bases left between them. This CDR3 is 13 amino acids long. Here the CDR3 reads CSVRPTVVTEQFF. CDR3 DNA sequence: TGCAGCGTGCGACCGACTGTCGTCACAGAGCAGTTCTTC.

The gene calls are TRBV4-1 and TRBJ2-1, with D possibly matching TRBD1 (6 bases). The CDR3 is 14 amino acids. Per germline, CDR1 MGHRA and CDR2 YSYEKL. V lost 3 bases and J 2 bases, leaving 8 bases between the germline ends. For the CDR3, the DNA is TGCGCCAGCAGCCAGACAGGCACCTACAATGAGCAGTTCTTC. Encoded protein: CASSQTGTYNEQFF.

The V call is TRBV2, the J call TRBJ2-7, with a weak D call TRBD1 (6 bases). The CDR3 spans 11 residues. Germline-derived CDR1 and CDR2 are SNHLY and FYNNEI. V was trimmed by 8 bases and J by 3 bases, leaving 8 bases between them. The DNA for the CDR3 is TGTGCCAGCCGGACAGTCTACGAGCAGTACTTC. Protein sequence: CASRTVYEQYF.

This clonotype appeared a few times. This rearrangement joins TRBV4-2 to TRBJ2-1; no definite D call. The CDR3 covers 12 residues. The ends were cut back, 0 bases at V and 10 bases at J, with 7 bases in the middle. CDR1 and CDR2 from the germline V gene are LGHNA and YNFKEQ. The DNA for the CDR3 is TGTGCCAGCAGCCAAGATTATCGGGAGCAGTTCTTC. It encodes CASSQDYREQFF.

This clonotype appeared a few times. J is TRBJ2-7 and V is TRBV29-1; D may match TRBD1 or TRBD2 (5 bases each). Germline CDR1 SQVTM, CDR2 ANQGSEA. The CDR3 consists of 12 residues. Trimming stripped 7 bases from V and 0 bases from J, with 10 bases between. CDR3 in amino acids: CSAEGSSYEQYF. Written as DNA, the CDR3 is TGCAGCGCCGAGGGGAGCTCCTACGAGCAGTACTTC.

The chain has TRBV3-1 and TRBJ2-2; no definite D call. V lost 1 base, J lost 3 bases, and 3 bases lay in between. Germline CDR1 reads LGHDT; CDR2 reads YNNKEL (reference sequence). This CDR3 comprises 13 residues. The CDR3 DNA is TGTGCCAGCAGCCAAGGGTACACCGGGGAGCTGTTTTTT. Amino acid sequence: CASSQGYTGELFF.

The chain recombines TRBV19 with TRBJ2-2, with a possible D match to TRBD1 (5 bases). Trimming removed 2 bases from V and 4 bases from J, with 11 bases in between. This CDR3 is 15 amino acids long. Germline-derived CDR1 and CDR2 are LNHDA and SQIVND (reference sequence). CDR3 DNA: TGTGCCAGTAGTATATTAAGGGGAAGCACCGGGGAGCTGTTTTTT. This gives the protein CASSILRGSTGELFF.

The CDR3 reads CASSEEASGANTGELFF. The CDR3 nucleotides read TGTGCCAGCAGTGAAGAAGCTAGCGGAGCGAACACCGGGGAGCTGTTTTTT. The chain joins TRBV2 to TRBJ2-2, with TRBD2 matching over 7 bases. This CDR3 region has 17 residues. Germline V gene data show CDR1 as SNHLY and CDR2 as FYNNEI. Losses at the gene ends were 1 base for V and 0 bases for J; bases not matched to a gene: 5.

This clonotype was found a few times. DNA for the CDR3: TGTGCCAGCAGCCCCACAGGGTACGAGCAGTACTTC. Translating gives CASSPTGYEQYF. V usage is TRBV3-1 and J usage is TRBJ2-7; a possible D gene is TRBD1 (6 bases). This CDR3 is built from 12 residues. V dropped 4 bases and J dropped 4 bases, with 8 bases sitting between them. The germline V gene has CDR1 LGHDT and CDR2 YNNKEL (reference sequence).

This clonotype has a handful of counts. This sequence joins TRBV28 and TRBJ2-7; 8 bases agree with TRBD2. Germline CDR1 and CDR2: MDHEN and SYDVKM. V lost 9 bases to trimming and J lost 0 bases; unmatched junction nucleotides: 7. The CDR3 consists of 14 residues. The CDR3 here is CASSGTRSSYEQYF. CDR3 in DNA: TGTGCCAGTTCCGGGACTAGAAGCTCCTACGAGCAGTACTTC.

This clonotype was detected a few times. CDR3: CASRAPSGGPSDTQYF. The CDR3 DNA sequence: TGTGCCAGCAGAGCCCCTAGCGGGGGCCCCTCAGATACGCAGTATTTT. This chain links TRBV2 with TRBJ2-3, with 10 nucleotides matching TRBD2. Trimming took 6 bases from V and 4 from J; bases not matched to a gene: 10. The CDR3 length is 16 residues. The germline CDR1 and CDR2 sequences are SNHLY and FYNNEI.